This entry lists 14 T cell receptor beta chains sequenced from one sample in a study of blood T cell repertoires in COVID-19. This table comes from immunoSEQ multiplex PCR, and its TCRdb copy is limited to in-frame clones, with some not included. Of 30,000 or so clones detected, roughly 90% appear once; the ten largest clones hold 7.9%. Sequences were obtained from peripheral blood. Receptor source: a man in his 60s with COVID-19, enrolled during active disease.

The DNA of the CDR3 is TGTGCCAGCAGCGTCTTGGACAGGCCCTACGAGCAGTACTTC. Amino acid sequence: CASSVLDRPYEQYF. The chain joins TRBV9 to TRBJ2-7, with 7 bases matching TRBD1. J gave up 2 bases and V 2 bases, and 4 bases lay outside the gene matches. Germline V gene sequence: CDR1 SGDLS, CDR2 YYNGEE. The CDR3 spans 14 residues. The full variable domain, its missing parts supplied by reference TRBV9 and TRBJ2-7, is DSGVTQTPKHLITATGQRVTLRCSPRSGDLSVYWYQQSLDQGLQFLIQYYNGEERAKGNILERFSAQQFPDLHSELNLSSLELGDSALYFCASSVLDRPYEQYFGPGTRLTVT.

The chain links TRBV5-1 to TRBJ2-7; 8 positions match TRBD2. This CDR3 region has 13 residues. Germline trimming cut 7 bases from V and 6 bases from J; bases unmatched to any gene: 9. Germline CDR1 and CDR2: SGHRS and YFSETQ. The CDR3 protein is CASFLAGGFEQYF. The CDR3 coding sequence is TGCGCCAGCTTCCTTGCGGGGGGCTTCGAGCAGTACTTC.

The V call is TRBV7-2, the J call TRBJ2-7, with a possible D match to TRBD2 (6 bases). This CDR3 has 14 amino acids. V was pared by 5 bases and J by 7 bases, with 18 bases between. Germline V lookup: CDR1 SGHTA, CDR2 FQGNSA. CDR3 region: CASSIPGTPGEQYF. Here the CDR3 DNA reads TGTGCCAGCAGCATCCCTGGGACTCCCGGGGAGCAGTACTTC.

This clone has only one observation. The rearrangement joins TRBV4-1 to TRBJ2-1; D may be TRBD2 (5 bases). This CDR3 is built from 14 residues. V lost 6 bases, J lost 8 bases, and 17 bases lay in between. The V gene's germline CDR1 is MGHRA and CDR2 YSYEKL. CDR3 sequence: CASSRIASPDEQFF. The CDR3, as DNA: TGCGCCAGCAGTCGTATAGCGTCTCCGGATGAGCAGTTCTTC.

V gene TRBV24-1 combines with J gene TRBJ2-1, with 8 bases fitting TRBD1. Looked up from germline, CDR1 is KGHDR and CDR2 is SFDVKD. The CDR3 totals 14 residues. The J segment lost 10 bases and the V segment lost 6 bases, leaving 10 bases of the junction unmatched. CDR3 in amino acids: CATSLTGALEEQFF. The CDR3 region has the DNA TGTGCCACCAGTCTGACAGGGGCACTCGAGGAGCAGTTCTTC.

The chain links TRBV4-2 to TRBJ2-7; a possible D gene is TRBD2 (5 bases). This CDR3 comprises 15 residues. Between the trimmed V and J ends, which lost 0 bases and 3 bases, there was a span of 12 bases. The germline V gene has CDR1 LGHNA and CDR2 YNFKEQ. The CDR3 sequence is CASSQDLLDLYEQYF. CDR3 DNA: TGTGCCAGCAGCCAAGATTTACTAGATCTCTACGAGCAGTACTTC.

This clone is medium-sized in the sample. The gene calls are TRBV27 and TRBJ2-1, with 7 bases aligning to TRBD1. The CDR3 sequence is 14 residues long. Germline assignment: CDR1 MNHEY and CDR2 SMNVEV (reference sequence). After removal of 4 bases from V and 10 bases from J, the junction contained 10 bases not matched to a gene. This CDR3 is CASSSKNRGDEQFF. In DNA form, the CDR3 reads TGTGCCAGCAGTTCAAAAAACAGGGGCGACGAGCAGTTCTTC.

The rearrangement joins TRBV28 to TRBJ2-2, with TRBD1 identical over 8 bases. V lost 2 bases, J lost 4 bases, and 9 bases stayed unmatched. Looked up from germline, CDR1 is MDHEN and CDR2 is SYDVKM. The CDR3 has 17 amino acids. CDR3 nucleotides: TGTGCCAGCAGTTTACCTTCGGGACAGGTCTTCACCGGGGAGCTGTTTTTT. Protein product: CASSLPSGQVFTGELFF.

This clone was found once. The V gene is TRBV30, the J gene TRBJ2-7, with 10 bases lining up with TRBD2. Germline assignment: CDR1 GTSNPN and CDR2 SVGIG (reference sequence). V lost 4 bases and J lost 6; bases outside the gene matches: 9. The CDR3 extends over 14 amino acids. The CDR3 DNA reads TGTGCCTGGATTGAGTCTAGCGGGAGAGGCGAGCAGTACTTC. Protein: CAWIESSGRGEQYF. Filled out from reference TRBV30 and TRBJ2-7, the complete variable domain reads SQTIHQWPATLVQPVGSPLSLECTVEGTSNPNLYWYRQAAGRGLQLLFYSVGIGQISSEVPQNLSASRPQDRQFILSSKKLLLSDSGFYLCAWIESSGRGEQYFGPGTRLTVT.

The chain is built from TRBV10-1 and TRBJ1-1; D might be TRBD1 (6 bases). This CDR3 has 15 amino acids. Per germline, CDR1 WNHNN and CDR2 SYGVQD (reference sequence). V was trimmed by 6 bases and J by 6 bases, leaving 20 bases between them. CDR3 region: CASRRDRTAFSEAFF. In DNA form, the CDR3 reads TGCGCCAGCAGGAGAGACCGGACAGCCTTTTCTGAAGCTTTCTTT.

The chain combines TRBV11-1 with TRBJ2-1, with TRBD1 matching over 7 bases. CDR1 SGHAT and CDR2 FQDESV come from the germline V gene (reference sequence). CDR3 length: 15 amino acids. Trimming at V came to 4 bases and at J to 3 bases, leaving 6 bases not matched to a gene. The CDR3 DNA reads as TGTGCCAGCAGCTCCGACAGGGCCAACTACAATGAGCAGTTCTTC. Protein: CASSSDRANYNEQFF.

The gene calls are TRBV28 and TRBJ1-4, with D uncertain. Trimming shortened V by 5 bases and J by 0 bases, and 10 bases separated the two germline ends. CDR1 is MDHEN and CDR2 is SYDVKM in the germline V gene. The length of the CDR3 is 15 residues. This CDR3 reads CASSHFSATNEKLFF. CDR3 coding DNA: TGTGCCAGCAGTCACTTCTCCGCAACTAATGAAAAACTGTTTTTT.

This chain uses TRBV28 with TRBJ1-2; 7 positions agree with TRBD1. Germline CDR1 MDHEN, CDR2 SYDVKM. The V gene end was trimmed by 3 bases and the J gene end by 4 bases; junction bases not matched to a gene: 5. The CDR3 contains 14 residues. Here the CDR3 reads CASSFRQGVYGYTF. The CDR3 DNA reads TGTGCCAGCAGTTTTCGACAGGGTGTCTATGGCTACACCTTC.

This clone was picked up a small number of times. The genes are TRBV19 and TRBJ2-2; D ambiguous. Germline values: CDR1 LNHDA, CDR2 SQIVND (reference sequence). The CDR3 runs to 14 residues. V was clipped by 3 bases and J by 6 bases, with 11 bases between them. The CDR3 loop is CASSIPPPAGELFF. DNA of the CDR3: TGTGCCAGTAGTATTCCACCCCCGGCCGGGGAGCTGTTTTTT.